Listed below are T cell receptor beta chains from one sample, sequenced in a study of cytotoxic CD8 clonotypes in ibrutinib-treated CLL. Measured with immunoSEQ multiplex PCR; TCRdb has only the in-frame clones, and not every one. The data hold 200,000 to 250,000 clones, with more than 75% observed a single time. This material consisted of PBMCs, taken after 12 months of ibrutinib treatment. All receptors come from a human donor with chronic lymphocytic leukemia. Each CDR3 is given with its conserved first and last residue. Each record gives: V gene, J gene, D gene, CDR3 protein, CDR3 DNA. D genes are given only for firm matches.

TRBV4-1,TRBJ2-3,.,CASSQSHAEGLARYF,TGCGCCAGCAGCCAATCACATGCTGAGGGGCTTGCTCGGTATTTT
TRBV30,TRBJ1-4,TRBD1,CACQTTGGIEKLFF,TGTGCCTGTCAAACGACAGGGGGGATCGAAAAACTGTTTTTT
TRBV5-6,TRBJ1-5,TRBD1,CASSLGQGRQPQHF,TGTGCCAGCAGCTTGGGACAGGGACGCCAGCCCCAGCATTTT
TRBV5-1,TRBJ2-5,.,CASSLEERKETQYF,TGCGCCAGCAGCTTGGAAGAACGTAAGGAGACCCAGTACTTC
TRBV7-2,TRBJ2-7,.,CASSNRQGSSYEQYF,TGTGCCAGCAGCAACCGACAAGGGAGCTCCTACGAGCAGTACTTC
TRBV29-1,TRBJ1-1,.,CSVANGDWSNTEAFF,TGCAGCGTTGCCAACGGGGACTGGTCGAACACTGAAGCTTTCTTT
TRBV7-2,TRBJ2-3,.,CASSLATDTQYF,TGTGCCAGCAGCTTAGCAACGGATACGCAGTATTTT
TRBV5-1,TRBJ2-7,.,CASSLDYLGRYEQYF,TGCGCCAGCAGCTTGGATTACTTGGGTCGGTACGAGCAGTACTTC
TRBV5-1,TRBJ2-3,.,CASSSAQGADTQYF,TGTGCCAGCAGCTCGGCCCAGGGAGCAGATACGCAGTATTTT
TRBV7-3,TRBJ2-1,.,CASSPTYDGYNEQFF,TGTGCCAGCAGCCCTACCTACGACGGCTACAATGAGCAGTTCTTC